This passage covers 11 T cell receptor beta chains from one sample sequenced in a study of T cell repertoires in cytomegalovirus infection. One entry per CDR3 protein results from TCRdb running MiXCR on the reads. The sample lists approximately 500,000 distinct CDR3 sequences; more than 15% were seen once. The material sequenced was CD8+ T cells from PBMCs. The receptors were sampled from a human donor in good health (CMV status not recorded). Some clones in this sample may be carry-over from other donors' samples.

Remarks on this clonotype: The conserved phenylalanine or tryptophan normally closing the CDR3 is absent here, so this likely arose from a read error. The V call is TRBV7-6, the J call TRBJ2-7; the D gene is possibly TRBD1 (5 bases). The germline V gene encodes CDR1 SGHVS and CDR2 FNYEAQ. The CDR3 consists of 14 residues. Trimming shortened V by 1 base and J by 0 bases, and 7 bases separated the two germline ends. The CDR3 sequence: CASSLGTFSYEQYL. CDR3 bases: TGTGCCAGCAGCTTAGGGACATTCTCCTACGAGCAGTACTTA.

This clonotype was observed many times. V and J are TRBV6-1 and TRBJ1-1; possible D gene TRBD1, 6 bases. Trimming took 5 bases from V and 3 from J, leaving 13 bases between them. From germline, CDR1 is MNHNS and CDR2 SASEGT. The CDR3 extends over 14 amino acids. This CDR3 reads CASSQGLWYTEAFF. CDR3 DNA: TGTGCCAGCAGTCAGGGGTTATGGTACACTGAAGCTTTCTTT.

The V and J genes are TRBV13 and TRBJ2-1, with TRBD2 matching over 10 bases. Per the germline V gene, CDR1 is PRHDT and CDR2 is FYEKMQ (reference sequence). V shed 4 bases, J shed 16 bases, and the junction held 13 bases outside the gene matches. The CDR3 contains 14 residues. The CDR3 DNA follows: TGTGCCAGCAGCTCCGATCGACTAGCGGGCCTCCATTTCTTC. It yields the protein CASSSDRLAGLHFF. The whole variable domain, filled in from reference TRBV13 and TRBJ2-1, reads AAGVIQSPRHLIKEKRETATLKCYPIPRHDTVYWYQQGPGQDPQFLISFYEKMQSDKGSIPDRFSAQQFSDYHSELNMSSLELGDSALYFCASSSDRLAGLHFFGPGTRLTVL.

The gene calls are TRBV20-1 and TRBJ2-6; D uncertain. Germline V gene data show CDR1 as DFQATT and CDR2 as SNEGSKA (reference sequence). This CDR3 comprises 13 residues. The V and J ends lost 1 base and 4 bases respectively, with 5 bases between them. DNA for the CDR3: TGCAGTGCTAGAGTTCGGGGGGCCAACGTCCTGACTTTC. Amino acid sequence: CSARVRGANVLTF.

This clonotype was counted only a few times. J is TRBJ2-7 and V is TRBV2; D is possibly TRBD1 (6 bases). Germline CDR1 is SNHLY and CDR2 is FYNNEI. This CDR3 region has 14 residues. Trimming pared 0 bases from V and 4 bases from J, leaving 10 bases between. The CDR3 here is CASSEARGGYEQYF. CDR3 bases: TGTGCCAGCAGTGAAGCCAGGGGCGGGTACGAGCAGTACTTC. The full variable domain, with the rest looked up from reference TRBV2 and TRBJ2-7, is EPEVTQTPSHQVTQMGQEVILRCVPISNHLYFYWYRQILGQKVEFLVSFYNNEISEKSEIFDDQFSVERPDGSNFTLKIRSTKLEDSAMYFCASSEARGGYEQYFGPGTRLTVT.

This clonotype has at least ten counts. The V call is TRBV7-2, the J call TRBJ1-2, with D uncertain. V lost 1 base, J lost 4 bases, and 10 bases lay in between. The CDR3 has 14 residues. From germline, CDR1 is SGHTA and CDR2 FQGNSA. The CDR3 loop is CASSLDGKFYGYTF. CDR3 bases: TGTGCCAGCAGCTTAGATGGCAAGTTCTATGGCTACACCTTC.

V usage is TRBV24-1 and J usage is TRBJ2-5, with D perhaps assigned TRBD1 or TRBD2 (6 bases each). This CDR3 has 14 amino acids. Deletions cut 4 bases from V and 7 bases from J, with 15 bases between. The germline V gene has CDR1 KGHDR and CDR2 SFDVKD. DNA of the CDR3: TGTGCCACCAGTGACGTGAACAAGGGGGGGACCCAGTACTTC. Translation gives CATSDVNKGGTQYF.

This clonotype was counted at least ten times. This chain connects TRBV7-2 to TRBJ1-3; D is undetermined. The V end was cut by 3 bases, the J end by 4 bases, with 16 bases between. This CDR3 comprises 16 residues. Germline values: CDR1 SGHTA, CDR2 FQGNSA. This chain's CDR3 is CASSFSVGSSGNTIYF. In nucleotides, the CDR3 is TGTGCCAGCAGCTTTAGTGTAGGGAGCTCCGGAAACACCATATATTTT.

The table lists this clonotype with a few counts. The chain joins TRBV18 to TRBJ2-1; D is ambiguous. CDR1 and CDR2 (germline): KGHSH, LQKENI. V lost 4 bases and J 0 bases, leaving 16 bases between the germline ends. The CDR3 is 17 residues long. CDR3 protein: CASSHPYSPSSYNEQFF. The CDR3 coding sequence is TGTGCCAGCTCACACCCCTACTCACCTAGCTCCTACAATGAGCAGTTCTTC.

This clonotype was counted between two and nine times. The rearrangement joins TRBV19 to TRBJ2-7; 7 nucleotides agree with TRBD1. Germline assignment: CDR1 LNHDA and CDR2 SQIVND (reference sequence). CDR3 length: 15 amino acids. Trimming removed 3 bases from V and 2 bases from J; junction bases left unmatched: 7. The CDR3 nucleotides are TGTGCCAGTAGTATTACCCTCAGGGGGACCTACGAGCAGTACTTC. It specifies CASSITLRGTYEQYF.

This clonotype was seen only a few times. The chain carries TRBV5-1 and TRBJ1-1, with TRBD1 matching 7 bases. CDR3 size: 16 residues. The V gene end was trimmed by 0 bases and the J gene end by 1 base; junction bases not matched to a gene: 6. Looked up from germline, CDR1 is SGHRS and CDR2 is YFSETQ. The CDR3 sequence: CASSLARTGPNTEAFF. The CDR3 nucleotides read TGCGCCAGCAGCTTGGCCAGGACAGGACCGAACACTGAAGCTTTCTTT.